Reported below is one T cell receptor beta chain. Its target antigen remains unknown. No much larger clonotype is one base removed from it; base qualities were not supplied. The data stem from a study of cytomegalovirus exposure and HLA in healthy donors (dated by TCRdb to between 2016 and 2019). Study-wide context: According to a later analysis, the roughly 130 validation repertoires were produced on the same platform as the 680 or so repertoires of the first cohort. To predict cytomegalovirus infection status, the study combined high-throughput TCR immunosequencing, statistical association of individual TCRs with disease status, and machine learning. The aim of the study was to test whether cataloging public T cell receptors could identify signatures of past pathogen exposure. A separate validation cohort of about 110 different subjects was used in addition to the roughly 640-subject first cohort. General conclusions and limits of the study: In the study, approximately 160 TCR beta chains were listed as associated with cytomegalovirus. A later analysis found that TCRs clustered in the first cohort also tended to co-occur in the roughly 120 validation repertoires, with 94% of cluster scores above 0. A few of the identified cytomegalovirus-associated TCR beta chains were confirmed in vitro to be specific for cytomegalovirus antigens. Across donors, most TCR sequences were observed very rarely, whereas some public TCRs were present in many individuals. In both the original and validation cohorts, the classifier was reported to diagnose cytomegalovirus status with high specificity and sensitivity. A later analysis had no HLA typing for the validation cohort, so co-occurrence there was scored across all 130 or so repertoires. It was suggested by the authors that the approach could potentially be generalized to other disease states and immunological phenotypes.

Donors formed part of the validation cohort, which comprised 120 subjects and was distinct from the first cohort of 550 to 850 subjects. The CDR3 starts with the cysteine, ends with the phenylalanine, and has 14 residues. The DNA shown is the 42-base CDR3, in frame from base 1. The junction shows trimming of 6 bases on V and 2 bases on J, plus 12 bases between the germline ends. CDR1 MNHNY and CDR2 SVGAGI were looked up in the germline V gene (reference sequence). The library came from the immunoSEQ multiplex PCR assay. In the paper's pipeline: A statistical classification framework was built for diagnosing cytomegalovirus status from the catalog of TCR beta chain sequences. The immuneACCESS repertoire file appears here via TCRdb, limited to in-frame rearrangements. These files lack a portion of the clones; in checked studies, under half of the deficit traces to unresolved V genes, and the cause of the others is not known. The D gene and trimming were derived from the DNA, and the V and J assignments and clone size from that table. Here the sample has around 140,000 clones; more than 85% occur a single time. The top ten constitute 8.5% to 9.5% of the sample.

Sequenced material: PBMCs. The sequence came from a man aged 18 to 30 in good health and CMV-seropositive. The chain was built from TRBV6-6 and TRBJ2-3; the D region possibly corresponds to TRBD1 (6 bases align). The CDR3 is CASRYRTATDTQYF. The sequence in DNA is TGTGCCAGCAGATACCGGACAGCCACAGATACGCAGTATTTT.